These 9 T cell receptor beta chains came from one sample sequenced in a study of T cell responses to AZD1222 COVID-19 vaccine. Profiled with immunoSEQ multiplex PCR; TCRdb holds only in-frame clones, not every one. The sample has about 99,000 clones, around nine tenths seen once. The sequences come from peripheral blood, collected on day 0 of AZD1222 vaccination. These receptor sequences come from an adult in good health.

This chain joins TRBV14 and TRBJ1-4, with D possibly TRBD1 on 5 matching bases. The CDR3 loop spans 17 amino acids. Trimming pared 1 base from V and 8 bases from J, leaving 20 bases between. CDR1 is SGHDN and CDR2 is FVKESK in the germline V gene. The CDR3 sequence: CASSQANRDPRYEKLFF. The CDR3 DNA reads TGTGCCAGCAGCCAAGCCAACCGGGACCCGAGATACGAAAAACTGTTTTTT.

The chain joins TRBV12-3 or TRBV12-4 to TRBJ2-1; 8 bases align to TRBD1. The CDR3 is made up of 13 amino acids. V was pared by 6 bases and J by 7 bases, with 5 bases of the junction left unmatched. The CDR3 is CASRRTGTNEQFF. DNA for the CDR3: TGTGCCAGCAGGCGGACAGGGACAAATGAGCAGTTCTTC.

This chain uses TRBV2 with TRBJ1-5; D remains unclear. The CDR3 is 14 amino acids. Germline V gene lookup returns CDR1 SNHLY and CDR2 FYNNEI. Trimming took off 4 bases at V and 1 base at J, with 8 bases between the two ends. CDR3 sequence: CASSVFLSNQPQHF. The CDR3 nucleotides read TGTGCCAGCAGTGTGTTTCTAAGCAATCAGCCCCAGCATTTT.

This clone was observed once. V gene TRBV19 combines with J gene TRBJ2-1; 9 bases fit TRBD2. This CDR3 has 14 amino acids. Looked up from germline, CDR1 is LNHDA and CDR2 is SQIVND (reference sequence). Trimming removed 6 bases from V and 1 base from J; junction bases left unmatched: 1. The CDR3 DNA follows: TGTGCCAGTAGGCGGGAGGGATCCTACAATGAGCAGTTCTTC. This encodes CASRREGSYNEQFF.

Points on this clone: A read error may produce the germline difference seen at one junction end. The V and J genes are TRBV7-9 and TRBJ2-1, with 13 positions matching TRBD2. CDR1 SEHNR and CDR2 FQNEAQ come from the germline V gene (reference sequence). The CDR3 covers 16 residues. The CDR3 coding sequence is TGTGCCAGCAGCTTAGGGGGACTAGCGGGAAACAAAGAGCAGTTCTTC. Its translation is CASSLGGLAGNKEQFF.

The chain uses TRBV5-4 and TRBJ2-7; the D gene is possibly TRBD1 (5 bases). This CDR3 has 15 amino acids. Trimming left V 0 bases short and J 0 bases short, with 10 bases between. In germline, CDR1 is SGHNT, CDR2 YYREEE (reference sequence). The CDR3 bases are TGTGCCAGCAGCTTGGGTGGACAAAGCTCCTACGAGCAGTACTTC. It encodes CASSLGGQSSYEQYF.

This clone has more than one count but fewer than ten. The V gene is TRBV11-2, the J gene TRBJ2-1; no clear D. Trimming stripped 4 bases from V and 4 bases from J, with 8 bases between. This CDR3 is built from 13 residues. Germline V gene sequence: CDR1 SGHAT, CDR2 FQNNGV. Here the CDR3 DNA reads TGTGCCAGCAGCTCTGAGATTTACAATGAGCAGTTCTTC. As protein: CASSSEIYNEQFF.

The chain uses TRBV10-1 and TRBJ2-1; TRBD1 or TRBD2 may be the D gene (5 bases each). Germline CDR1 is WNHNN and CDR2 is SYGVQD (reference sequence). The CDR3 spans 16 residues. V was shortened by 7 bases and J by 6 bases, with 22 bases between the two germline ends. CDR3 nucleotides: TGCGCCAGCATTCTTCCGGGACCTTCAAACTGCAATGAGCAGTTCTTC. Translating gives CASILPGPSNCNEQFF.

The chain uses TRBV19 and TRBJ1-4; a possible D gene is TRBD1 (6 bases). The germline gives CDR1 LNHDA, CDR2 SQIVND (reference sequence). This CDR3 is built from 16 residues. V was cut by 1 base and J by 7 bases, with 16 bases left in between. Here the CDR3 DNA reads TGTGCCAGTAGTATAGTGTCGGGCAGGGGCGGTGAAAAACTGTTTTTT. This sequence encodes CASSIVSGRGGEKLFF. The full variable domain, completed using reference TRBV19 and TRBJ1-4, is DGGITQSPKYLFRKEGQNVTLSCEQNLNHDAMYWYRQDPGQGLRLIYYSQIVNDFQKGDIAEGYSVSREKKESFPLTVTSAQKNPTAFYLCASSIVSGRGGEKLFFGSGTQLSVL.